The next 21 T cell receptor beta chains were all read from a single sample in a study of cytomegalovirus exposure and HLA in healthy donors. Primers for the PCR totalled 60 Vbeta and 13 Jbeta. Measured with immunoSEQ multiplex PCR; TCRdb has only the in-frame clones, and not every one. Found here are about 160,000 clones, around 80% of them singletons; the top ten hold around 6.6%. The source material was PBMCs. The receptor set was obtained from a man aged 45-60 years in good health and CMV-seropositive.

This clone was counted only a few times. The rearrangement links TRBV5-1 to TRBJ1-2; D ambiguous. Per germline, CDR1 SGHRS and CDR2 YFSETQ. The CDR3 is 13 residues long. V was pared by 0 bases and J by 5 bases, with 8 bases between. As DNA, the CDR3 is TGCGCCAGCAGCTTGGGACGGGTGTATGGCTACACCTTC. Its translation: CASSLGRVYGYTF.

The genes are TRBV25-1 and TRBJ1-1; TRBD1 is a possible D gene (5 bases). Between the trimmed V and J ends, which lost 6 bases and 7 bases, there was a span of 15 bases. CDR1 and CDR2 (germline): MGHDK, SYGVNS. This CDR3 is 13 amino acids long. CDR3 amino acids: CASRVRGSLEAFF. CDR3 nucleotide sequence: TGTGCCAGCAGGGTTAGGGGTTCTCTTGAAGCTTTCTTT.

The CDR3 DNA is TGTGCCAGCAGTGAAGGAGGGGGCGGGGAAAAACTGTTTTTT. This gives the protein CASSEGGGGEKLFF. The chain employs TRBV2 and TRBJ1-4; 7 bases fit TRBD1. The V segment lost 1 base and the J segment 8 bases; nucleotides outside the gene matches: 4. CDR1 and CDR2 from the germline V gene are SNHLY and FYNNEI. CDR3 length: 14 residues.

V usage is TRBV2 and J usage is TRBJ1-1; no clear D. Germline CDR1 SNHLY, CDR2 FYNNEI. Trimming pared 3 bases from V and 11 bases from J, leaving 16 bases between. The CDR3 loop spans 13 amino acids. CDR3 in amino acids: CASSDPVQYPAFF. In nucleotides, the CDR3 is TGTGCCAGCAGTGATCCTGTCCAGTATCCGGCTTTCTTT.

The chain links TRBV27 to TRBJ1-1; possible D gene TRBD1, 6 bases. CDR3 size: 13 residues. CDR1 is MNHEY and CDR2 is SMNVEV in the germline V gene (reference sequence). Trimming stripped 6 bases from V and 1 base from J, with 9 bases between. This chain's CDR3 is CASSGQTNTEAFF. The CDR3 DNA reads TGTGCCAGCAGCGGACAGACGAACACTGAAGCTTTCTTT.

The chain joins TRBV5-1 to TRBJ1-1, with D possibly TRBD1 on 6 matching bases. CDR3 length: 15 residues. Germline V gene data show CDR1 as SGHRS and CDR2 as YFSETQ. Trimming removed 3 bases from V and 1 base from J, with 13 bases in between. CDR3 sequence reads: CASSSEQGKNTEAFF. CDR3 DNA: TGCGCCAGCAGCTCGGAACAGGGAAAGAACACTGAAGCTTTCTTT.

The chain employs TRBV6-5 and TRBJ1-2; D possibly corresponds to TRBD1 (5 bases). CDR1 MNHEY and CDR2 SVGAGI come from the germline V gene. The CDR3 runs 15 residues. V lost 0 bases and J 8 bases, leaving 16 bases between the germline ends. For the CDR3, the DNA is TGTGCCAGCAGTTACTCGAGAAAGGGGCCGACGGGCTACACCTTC. This gives the protein CASSYSRKGPTGYTF.

This clone was observed a few times. The chain employs TRBV5-6 and TRBJ1-4; D unclear. The V end was cut by 0 bases, the J end by 3 bases, with 15 bases between. Germline V gives CDR1 SGHDT, CDR2 YYEEEE. CDR3 size: 17 residues. DNA for the CDR3: TGTGCCAGCAGCTTGGCCTTCTATCCTGGAGCTAATGAAAAACTGTTTTTT. This sequence encodes CASSLAFYPGANEKLFF.

The J gene is TRBJ1-1, the V gene TRBV10-3; tentatively, D is TRBD1 (6 bases). The germline gives CDR1 ENHRY, CDR2 SYGVKD. This CDR3 is built from 14 residues. The V end lost 2 bases, the J end lost 0 bases, and 7 bases lay between the germline ends. This chain's CDR3 is CAISEGQLNTEAFF. The CDR3 nucleotides are TGTGCCATCAGTGAGGGACAGTTGAACACTGAAGCTTTCTTT.

The sample holds a few counts of this clone. The chain employs TRBV30 and TRBJ2-3; 12 nucleotides match TRBD2. The CDR3 spans 16 residues. The germline CDR1 and CDR2 sequences are GTSNPN and SVGIG (reference sequence). Trimming cost V 3 bases and J 3 bases; bases outside gene matches: 7. The CDR3 is CAWRRSGLAGTDTQYF. The CDR3 DNA reads as TGTGCCTGGAGACGAAGCGGACTAGCGGGAACAGATACGCAGTATTTT.

V is TRBV11-3 and J is TRBJ1-1; 9 bases match TRBD1. Germline CDR1 SGHNT, CDR2 YENEEA. The V segment lost 4 bases and the J segment 3 bases; nucleotides outside the gene matches: 6. This CDR3 is 15 amino acids long. CDR3 residues: CASSSGWTGDTEAFF. CDR3 sequence (DNA): TGTGCCAGCAGCTCGGGGTGGACAGGGGACACTGAAGCTTTCTTT.

The chain combines TRBV7-9 with TRBJ1-2; D unresolved. Germline V CDR1 and CDR2: SEHNR, FQNEAQ (reference sequence). V lost 4 bases, J lost 0 bases, and 12 bases lay in between. The CDR3 runs 15 residues. CDR3 loop: CASSSMAVTNYGYTF. In DNA, the CDR3 is TGTGCCAGCAGCTCAATGGCTGTAACTAACTATGGCTACACCTTC.

The chain employs TRBV2 and TRBJ2-3, with 7 bases aligning to TRBD2. The CDR3 totals 15 residues. Per the germline V gene, CDR1 is SNHLY and CDR2 is FYNNEI. V was clipped by 6 bases and J by 0 bases; unmatched bases: 6. In nucleotides, the CDR3 is TGTGCCAGCAGATGGGGCGGGGGTAGCACAGATACGCAGTATTTT. Encoded protein: CASRWGGGSTDTQYF.

A single count supports this clone. The chain combines TRBV7-9 with TRBJ2-1; 8 bases are a match to TRBD1. CDR1 and CDR2 from the germline V gene are SEHNR and FQNEAQ (reference sequence). There are 14 residues in the CDR3. The V segment lost 3 bases and the J segment 7 bases; nucleotides outside the gene matches: 5. The CDR3 coding sequence is TGTGCCAGCAGCTTTAGACAGGGGTATAATGAGCAGTTCTTC. Protein product: CASSFRQGYNEQFF.

The genes are TRBV30 and TRBJ2-1, with TRBD2 matching over 9 bases. Germline V gene sequence: CDR1 GTSNPN, CDR2 SVGIG (reference sequence). With 7 bases clipped from V and 0 bases from J, the junction kept 19 bases outside the gene matches. The CDR3 contains 19 residues. CDR3 loop: CASQAGFSGSSLSYNEQFF. The CDR3 bases are TGTGCCTCCCAAGCTGGATTTAGCGGGAGCTCTCTCTCCTACAATGAGCAGTTCTTC.

The rearrangement joins TRBV21-1 to TRBJ2-7; the table's TRBD2 call for D was not verified on the DNA. TRBV21-1 is a listed pseudogene. This CDR3 contains 18 residues. The CDR3 loop reads CASSTKSRLAGFSYEQYF. The CDR3 DNA sequence: TGTGCCAGCAGCACTAAAAGTAGACTAGCGGGGTTTTCCTACGAGCAGTACTTC.

The V call is TRBV7-3, the J call TRBJ2-3; maybe TRBD1 (6 bases). This CDR3 has 16 amino acids. In germline, CDR1 is SGHTA, CDR2 FQGTGA. V shed 5 bases and J shed 0 bases, with 15 bases lying between them. The CDR3 loop reads CASSARTARSTDTQYF. In nucleotides, the CDR3 is TGTGCCAGCAGCGCAAGGACAGCCAGAAGCACAGATACGCAGTATTTT.

This chain joins TRBV5-1 and TRBJ1-1; D unclear. Deletions cut 4 bases from V and 1 base from J, with 11 bases between. CDR1 SGHRS and CDR2 YFSETQ come from the germline V gene. The CDR3 consists of 14 residues. This CDR3 is CASSVLRSNTEAFF. The CDR3 DNA sequence: TGCGCCAGCAGCGTCTTGAGATCGAACACTGAAGCTTTCTTT. Supplemented by reference TRBV5-1 and TRBJ1-1, the full variable domain reads KAGVTQTPRYLIKTRGQQVTLSCSPISGHRSVSWYQQTPGQGLQFLFEYFSETQRNKGNFPGRFSGRQFSNSRSEMNVSTLELGDSALYLCASSVLRSNTEAFFGQGTRLTVV.

The chain uses TRBV10-1 and TRBJ2-3, with TRBD2 matching 12 bases. V shed 6 bases and J 4 bases; nucleotides not matched to a gene: 5. Germline V gene sequence: CDR1 WNHNN, CDR2 SYGVQD (reference sequence). The CDR3 totals 15 residues. The CDR3 spells CASSLLAGGADTQYF. As DNA, the CDR3 is TGCGCCAGCAGCTTACTAGCGGGGGGCGCAGATACGCAGTATTTT.

The V gene is TRBV15, the J gene TRBJ1-4; 9 bases match TRBD1. The CDR3 has 14 amino acids. Trimming at V came to 3 bases and at J to 8 bases, leaving 4 bases not matched to a gene. From germline, CDR1 is LNHNV and CDR2 YYDKDF (reference sequence). In nucleotides, the CDR3 is TGTGCCACCAGCAGCTTGACAGGGGGAGAAAAACTGTTTTTT. Its translation: CATSSLTGGEKLFF.

This chain connects TRBV4-2 to TRBJ2-1, with 9 bases aligning to TRBD2. Trimming cost V 1 base and J 9 bases; bases outside gene matches: 16. In germline, CDR1 is LGHNA, CDR2 YNFKEQ. The CDR3 sequence is 18 residues long. The CDR3 spells CASSQGRVAGERDAEQFF. The CDR3 DNA reads as TGTGCCAGCAGCCAAGGAAGGGTAGCGGGAGAACGCGACGCTGAGCAGTTCTTC.